The 24 T cell receptor beta chains listed next were all sequenced from one sample in a study of shared clonotypes between healthy human individuals. Some clones are missing from TCRdb's copy, which holds only in-frame ones; the method was immunoSEQ multiplex PCR. The table lists 2 million to 2.5 million clones, 80% to 95% of them singletons. Material: naive CD4+ T cells from PBMCs. Sample subset: CD45RA+ positively selected. The receptors here all came from a man aged 18 to 35 in good health. Some clones in this sample may be carry-over from other donors' samples.

The chain recombines TRBV7-8 with TRBJ2-7; 8 positions agree with TRBD1. This CDR3 spans 15 amino acids. CDR1 SGHVS and CDR2 FQNEAQ come from the germline V gene. V was clipped by 5 bases and J by 3 bases; unmatched bases: 9. The CDR3 DNA sequence: TGTGCCAGCAGCGGCTCGGGACAGGTGAGCTACGAGCAGTACTTC. This translates into CASSGSGQVSYEQYF.

On this clone: Other DNA sequences in the sample encode the same CDR3. V and J are TRBV5-1 and TRBJ2-1; unclear D gene. The V and J ends lost 2 bases and 4 bases respectively, with 7 bases between them. The germline V gene has CDR1 SGHRS and CDR2 YFSETQ. The CDR3 consists of 13 residues. CDR3 bases: TGCGCCAGCAGCTTAACCGAATACAATGAGCAGTTCTTC. This encodes CASSLTEYNEQFF.

This chain connects TRBV27 to TRBJ2-6; TRBD1 matches 8 bases. This CDR3 is built from 15 residues. Germline CDR1 reads MNHEY; CDR2 reads SMNVEV (reference sequence). The J segment lost 2 bases and the V segment lost 6 bases, leaving 3 bases of the junction unmatched. The CDR3 sequence is CASRAGGTGANVLTF. The CDR3 DNA reads as TGTGCCAGCAGGGCAGGGGGCACTGGGGCCAACGTCCTGACTTTC.

This clone was seen just once. The chain uses TRBV18 and TRBJ1-3, with D possibly matching TRBD1 (6 bases). The CDR3 is made up of 15 amino acids. Germline assignment: CDR1 KGHSH and CDR2 LQKENI. Trimming stripped 6 bases from V and 3 bases from J, with 15 bases between. The CDR3 nucleotides are TGTGCCAGCTCGCCTGGGACATTGGATGGAAACACCATATATTTT. Translation gives CASSPGTLDGNTIYF. Full variable domain (rest looked up from reference TRBV18 and TRBJ1-3): NAGVMQNPRHLVRRRGQEARLRCSPMKGHSHVYWYRQLPEEGLKFMVYLQKENIIDESGMPKERFSAEFPKEGPSILRIQQVVRGDSAAYFCASSPGTLDGNTIYFGEGSWLTVV.

The chain is built from TRBV2 and TRBJ2-3; either TRBD1 or TRBD2 may fit D (5 bases each). V lost 2 bases to trimming and J lost 4 bases, with 22 bases between them. The CDR3 contains 18 residues. CDR1 is SNHLY and CDR2 is FYNNEI in the germline V gene. CDR3 region: CASSEFTGKQDNSDTQYF. CDR3 DNA sequence: TGTGCCAGCAGTGAATTCACGGGGAAACAGGACAACTCAGATACGCAGTATTTT.

In the case of this clone: Different DNA sequences within this sample yield the same CDR3. V gene TRBV19 combines with J gene TRBJ2-6; TRBD2 might be the D (6 bases). The CDR3 covers 15 residues. From germline, CDR1 is LNHDA and CDR2 SQIVND (reference sequence). Trimming pared 3 bases from V and 3 bases from J, leaving 9 bases between. The CDR3 is CASSIGGSGANVLTF. The CDR3, as DNA: TGTGCCAGTAGTATTGGAGGGAGTGGGGCCAACGTCCTGACTTTC.

This clone showed up just a few times. This sequence joins TRBV19 and TRBJ2-7; TRBD1 aligns across 7 bases. CDR1 and CDR2 from the germline V gene are LNHDA and SQIVND (reference sequence). The V and J ends lost 6 bases and 2 bases, in that order; junction bases with no gene match: 4. This CDR3 spans 13 amino acids. CDR3 bases: TGTGCCAGTAGAGGTGACAGGGCCTACGAGCAGTACTTC. Translating it yields CASRGDRAYEQYF.

This chain uses TRBV6-6 with TRBJ1-5; D is unresolved. The CDR3 runs 12 residues. V lost 4 bases, J lost 6 bases, and 7 bases lay in between. The germline V gene encodes CDR1 MNHNY and CDR2 SVGAGI (reference sequence). DNA for the CDR3: TGTGCCAGCAGTTTCGGCGCTCAGCCCCAGCATTTT. Encoded protein: CASSFGAQPQHF.

The V call is TRBV2, the J call TRBJ2-5; 13 nucleotides agree with TRBD2. J gave up 7 bases and V 6 bases, and 11 bases lay outside the gene matches. Germline V gene data show CDR1 as SNHLY and CDR2 as FYNNEI. The CDR3 is 16 residues long. CDR3 residues: CASRATSGRSGATQYF. The CDR3 DNA follows: TGTGCCAGCAGGGCGACTAGCGGGAGGTCGGGCGCGACCCAGTACTTC.

The chain combines TRBV11-3 with TRBJ2-7, with D possibly TRBD2 on 7 matching bases. The CDR3 contains 14 residues. Germline V gene sequence: CDR1 SGHNT, CDR2 YENEEA. Deletions cut 4 bases from V and 1 base from J, with 11 bases between. Here the CDR3 DNA reads TGTGCCAGCAGCTCCGGGGGGCTGTCCTACGAGCAGTACTTC. Translation gives CASSSGGLSYEQYF. The full variable domain, its missing parts supplied by reference TRBV11-3 and TRBJ2-7, is EAGVVQSPRYKIIEKKQPVAFWCNPISGHNTLYWYLQNLGQGPELLIRYENEEAVDDSQLPKDRFSAERLKGVDSTLKIQPAELGDSAVYLCASSSGGLSYEQYFGPGTRLTVT.

The V gene is TRBV5-1, the J gene TRBJ2-1, with TRBD1 matching 11 bases. Germline V lookup: CDR1 SGHRS, CDR2 YFSETQ. The CDR3 spans 14 residues. V gave up 5 bases and J gave up 8 bases; unmatched junction bases: 6. CDR3 nucleotides: TGCGCCAGCAGTGATCCGGGACAGGGGGATGAGCAGTTCTTC. Translated: CASSDPGQGDEQFF.

The rearrangement links TRBV18 to TRBJ2-2; tentative D call: TRBD2 (5 bases). V was shortened by 3 bases and J by 7 bases, with 18 bases between the two germline ends. Germline lookup yields CDR1 KGHSH and CDR2 LQKENI. The CDR3 length is 16 residues. CDR3 protein: CASSPLITDFGGELFF. The CDR3 DNA follows: TGTGCCAGCTCACCCCTTATTACGGACTTCGGCGGGGAGCTGTTTTTT.

A single count supports this clone. This chain joins TRBV29-1 and TRBJ2-1; D not certain. Germline CDR1 reads SQVTM; CDR2 reads ANQGSEA. With 1 base removed from V and 0 bases from J, the gap between germline ends came to 10 bases. This CDR3 region has 15 residues. CDR3 bases: TGCAGCGTTGAAGGTCTGGAGACCTCCTACAATGAGCAGTTCTTC. Residues: CSVEGLETSYNEQFF.

The rearrangement links TRBV5-1 to TRBJ2-1, with TRBD2 matching 8 bases. There are 12 residues in the CDR3. Germline V gives CDR1 SGHRS, CDR2 YFSETQ. Trimming removed 4 bases from V and 9 bases from J; junction bases left unmatched: 3. CDR3 DNA: TGCGCCAGCAGCCCGGGACTAGTTGAGCAGTTCTTC. Translating gives CASSPGLVEQFF.

V usage is TRBV18 and J usage is TRBJ1-3; no firm D call. V lost 5 bases, J lost 7 bases, and 9 bases lay in between. Germline-derived CDR1 and CDR2 are KGHSH and LQKENI. The CDR3 runs 12 residues. The CDR3 region is CASSVEWNTIYF. The CDR3 DNA sequence: TGTGCCAGCTCAGTCGAGTGGAACACCATATATTTT. Based on the CDR3 plus reference TRBV18 and TRBJ1-3, the full variable domain is NAGVMQNPRHLVRRRGQEARLRCSPMKGHSHVYWYRQLPEEGLKFMVYLQKENIIDESGMPKERFSAEFPKEGPSILRIQQVVRGDSAAYFCASSVEWNTIYFGEGSWLTVV.

The chain combines TRBV4-1 with TRBJ2-5; no clear D. With the DNA end fitting TRBJ2-7 better, the J assignment may be wrong. Germline V gene data show CDR1 as MGHRA and CDR2 as YSYEKL. This CDR3 has 15 amino acids. The CDR3 DNA follows: TGCGCCAGCAGCCAAGCCTTAGCAAGGGCGTACGAGCAGTACTTC. Residues: CASSQALARAYEQYF.

The sample holds one count of this clone. The chain combines TRBV7-6 with TRBJ1-6; no definite D call. Germline CDR1 reads SGHVS; CDR2 reads FNYEAQ. Deletions cut 5 bases from V and 5 bases from J, with 10 bases between. The CDR3 is 14 residues long. CDR3 region: CASSRSQHNSPLHF. The CDR3 nucleotides are TGTGCCAGCAGCCGGTCTCAACATAATTCACCCCTCCACTTT.

The chain employs TRBV5-6 and TRBJ2-5, with D tentatively TRBD1 (5 bases). CDR3 length equals 14 residues. Germline CDR1 is SGHDT and CDR2 is YYEEEE. Trimming shortened V by 2 bases and J by 2 bases, and 10 bases separated the two germline ends. CDR3 nucleotide sequence: TGTGCCAGCAGCTTCCTGGACAAACAAGAGACCCAGTACTTC. It specifies CASSFLDKQETQYF.

This clone was seen a single time. V is TRBV15 and J is TRBJ2-7; TRBD1 agrees at 7 bases. The CDR3 contains 14 residues. Germline V lookup: CDR1 LNHNV, CDR2 YYDKDF (reference sequence). The junction had 6 bases not matched to a gene; V was cut back by 5 bases and J by 2 bases. The CDR3 is CATSRVTGTYEQYF. CDR3 DNA sequence: TGTGCCACCAGCCGAGTGACAGGGACCTACGAGCAGTACTTC.

The chain has TRBV7-2 and TRBJ2-1, with 13 bases that match TRBD2. The CDR3 sequence is 14 residues long. Germline-derived CDR1 and CDR2 are SGHTA and FQGNSA. The trim removed 5 bases at V and 8 bases at J, leaving 3 bases unmatched. CDR3 sequence (DNA): TGTGCCAGCAGCCAGACTAGCGGGAGGCATGAGCAGTTCTTC. Its protein product is CASSQTSGRHEQFF.

Here the CDR3 reads CASSLTGTSPTGELFF. DNA of the CDR3: TGTGCCAGCAGCTTAACCGGGACTAGCCCCACCGGGGAGCTGTTTTTT. J is TRBJ2-2 and V is TRBV7-9; the match to TRBD2 covers 9 bases. V was pared by 2 bases and J by 4 bases, with 5 bases of the junction left unmatched. The CDR3 has 16 amino acids. Germline CDR1 and CDR2: SEHNR and FQNEAQ (reference sequence).

The chain is built from TRBV28 and TRBJ2-7; the match to TRBD1 covers 9 bases. With 6 bases clipped from V and 5 bases from J, the junction kept 8 bases outside the gene matches. CDR3 length: 14 residues. Germline V gives CDR1 MDHEN, CDR2 SYDVKM. CDR3 sequence reads: CASRTNRGQDEQYF. CDR3 DNA sequence: TGTGCCAGCAGGACTAACAGGGGGCAGGACGAGCAGTACTTC.

This rearrangement joins TRBV7-2 to TRBJ2-1, with 11 bases identical to TRBD2. The CDR3 is 15 amino acids. Germline V gives CDR1 SGHTA, CDR2 FQGNSA. The V gene end was trimmed by 5 bases and the J gene end by 4 bases; junction bases not matched to a gene: 4. The CDR3 is CASSPWTSGYNEQFF. The CDR3 region has the DNA TGTGCCAGCAGCCCATGGACTAGCGGGTACAATGAGCAGTTCTTC.

The chain uses TRBV29-1 and TRBJ1-1; no firm D call. In germline, CDR1 is SQVTM, CDR2 ANQGSEA. Deletions cut 4 bases from V and 2 bases from J, with 11 bases between. The CDR3 is 13 amino acids. The CDR3 DNA reads as TGCAGCGTTGTTCGCCCCGGTAACACTGAAGCTTTCTTT. Its translation: CSVVRPGNTEAFF.